Listed here are 5 T cell receptor beta chains from one sample, sequenced in a study of blood T cell repertoires in COVID-19. Clones were read by immunoSEQ multiplex PCR, and TCRdb kept only the in-frame ones, dropping some. The sample contains 55,000 to 75,000 clones, 65% to 90% of which appear only once. The material sequenced was peripheral blood. The receptor set was obtained from a man older than 75 with active COVID-19.

The genes are TRBV28 and TRBJ1-5, with 11 bases fitting TRBD1. From germline, CDR1 is MDHEN and CDR2 SYDVKM. This CDR3 has 19 amino acids. With V trimmed by 3 bases and J by 2 bases, 12 bases remained unmatched. CDR3 amino acids: CASSFVKGQGAFGNQPQHF. The CDR3 region has the DNA TGTGCCAGCAGTTTTGTTAAAGGACAGGGGGCATTTGGCAATCAGCCCCAGCATTTT.

This clone was seen a few times. CDR3 residues: CASSIGPESSYEQYF. DNA of the CDR3: TGTGCCAGTAGTATAGGGCCGGAGAGCTCCTACGAGCAGTACTTC. The chain joins TRBV19 to TRBJ2-7; D unresolved. CDR1 and CDR2 (germline): LNHDA, SQIVND (reference sequence). This CDR3 spans 15 amino acids. Trimming pared 1 base from V and 0 bases from J, leaving 10 bases between.

This clone has a single count. The chain has TRBV3-1 (or the pseudogene TRBV3-2) and TRBJ2-6; D is perhaps TRBD1 (6 bases). Trimming removed 4 bases at V and 0 bases at J, with 10 bases between. The germline V gene has CDR1 LGHDT and CDR2 YNNKEL (reference sequence). The CDR3 extends over 16 amino acids. The DNA of the CDR3 is TGTGCCAGCAGCCTGGGACAAAACTCTGGGGCCAACGTCCTGACTTTC. This gives the protein CASSLGQNSGANVLTF.

CDR3 sequence reads: CASSKGGGTRYTGELFF. The CDR3 DNA is TGTGCCAGCAGCAAAGGGGGCGGGACCCGTTACACCGGGGAGCTGTTTTTT. This chain uses TRBV21-1 with TRBJ2-2; the DNA was not used to check the table's D call, TRBD2. TRBV21-1 is a pseudogene. CDR3 length: 17 amino acids.

This rearrangement joins TRBV7-9 to TRBJ2-5; 9 nucleotides agree with TRBD1. This CDR3 region has 15 residues. V gave up 5 bases and J gave up 5 bases; unmatched junction bases: 9. Germline V lookup: CDR1 SEHNR, CDR2 FQNEAQ (reference sequence). The CDR3 sequence is CASSTRDRVQETQYF. CDR3 coding DNA: TGTGCCAGCAGCACCCGGGACAGGGTACAGGAGACCCAGTACTTC.